This is a list of T cell receptor beta chains from one sample in a study of spatial heterogeneity in lung cancer. TCRdb called the 5' RACE reads again in MiXCR, with one record for every CDR3 protein. The sample lists 40,000 or so distinct CDR3 sequences; 6% to 8% were seen once. This specimen consisted of PBMCs, obtained at surgery. The receptors shown here come from a male donor with early-stage non-small cell lung cancer. Both conserved end residues are trimmed from each CDR3.

13 | TRBJ2-3 | TRBV20-1 | SATAQGYGTDTQY
14 | TRBJ2-6 | TRBV5-1 | ASSLGHSSGANVLT
12 | TRBJ2-7 | TRBV7-6 | ASSPGTRLHEQY
13 | TRBJ2-3 | TRBV12-3/TRBV12-4 | ASSSNPTSADTQY
15 | TRBJ2-5 | TRBV5-1 | ASSLGPGQGASQTQY
11 | TRBJ2-3 | TRBV19 | ASRLGGTDTQY
12 | TRBJ2-5 | TRBV5-6 | ASSPPSGGETQY
11 | TRBJ2-2 | TRBV12-3/TRBV12-4 | ASSFSNTGELF
13 | TRBJ2-3 | TRBV30 | AWSPGLGNSDTQY
15 | TRBJ1-5 | TRBV19 | ASRAWGRQGGNQPQH
15 | TRBJ2-5 | TRBV14 | ASSQAGPDWNQETQY
13 | TRBJ1-5 | TRBV6-6 | ASRPPTGIGQPQH
14 | TRBJ1-6 | TRBV12-3/TRBV12-4 | ASSLGGSSYNSPLH
13 | TRBJ1-1 | TRBV4-3 | ASSQDGTGSTEAF
11 | TRBJ1-1 | TRBV7-2 | ASSSPQGTEAF
13 | TRBJ2-6 | TRBV12-3/TRBV12-4 | ASRDRGTGANVLT
14 | TRBJ2-3 | TRBV14 | ASSSLERGHTDTQY
11 | TRBJ1-2 | TRBV12-3/TRBV12-4 | ASRDMGGYGYT
12 | TRBJ2-2 | TRBV7-3 | ASTQGSNTGELF
15 | TRBJ1-2 | TRBV7-9 | ASSLGSGAVLVYGYT
12 | TRBJ2-5 | TRBV4-1 | ASNPPGRRETQY
14 | TRBJ2-1 | TRBV11-2 | ASSLLAGSSYNEQF
12 | TRBJ2-3 | TRBV6-1 | ASNLGHFTDTQY
12 | TRBJ1-1 | TRBV3-1 | ASSRGQGVSEAF
11 | TRBJ2-1 | TRBV7-3 | ASSGTPRREQF
13 | TRBJ2-5 | TRBV5-1 | ASSLSSGREETQY
11 | TRBJ2-2 | TRBV9 | ASSVDLSGELF
11 | TRBJ1-2 | TRBV6-5 | ASRQTANYGYT
13 | TRBJ1-1 | TRBV7-3 | ASSLRGGGNTEAF
13 | TRBJ2-1 | TRBV3-1 | ASSHASGGYNEQF
11 | TRBJ1-5 | TRBV7-2 | ASSLDGVQPQH
13 | TRBJ2-3 | TRBV9 | ASSVRALSTDTQY
12 | TRBJ1-1 | TRBV7-2 | ASRPGHANTEAF
11 | TRBJ1-1 | TRBV18 | ASSPTQNTEAF
14 | TRBJ1-4 | TRBV6-5 | ASSSALGATNEKLF
11 | TRBJ2-7 | TRBV29-1 | SVRFGVSYEQY
12 | TRBJ2-1 | TRBV29-1 | SVDRSGSNNEQF
12 | TRBJ2-1 | TRBV12-3/TRBV12-4 | ASSRVSGSNEQF
17 | TRBJ2-4 | TRBV7-9 | ASSLIGDLRGQAKNIQY
12 | TRBJ2-7 | TRBV7-6 | ASSLEQGAGEQY
11 | TRBJ1-1 | TRBV5-1 | ASSFNTNTEAF
13 | TRBJ1-6 | TRBV20-1 | SARDWTAPNSPLH
14 | TRBJ2-3 | TRBV7-9 | ASTPRGWGGTDTQY